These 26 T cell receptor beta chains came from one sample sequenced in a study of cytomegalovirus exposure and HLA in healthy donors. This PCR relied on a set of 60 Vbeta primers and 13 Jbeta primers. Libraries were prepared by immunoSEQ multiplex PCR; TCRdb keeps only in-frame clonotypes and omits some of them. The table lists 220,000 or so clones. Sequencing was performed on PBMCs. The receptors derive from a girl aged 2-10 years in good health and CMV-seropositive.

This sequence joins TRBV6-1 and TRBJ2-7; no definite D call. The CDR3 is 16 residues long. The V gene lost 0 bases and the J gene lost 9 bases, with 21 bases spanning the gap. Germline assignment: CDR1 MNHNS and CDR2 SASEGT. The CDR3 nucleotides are TGTGCCAGCAGTGAAGCTCTAACCTTAACCTTAGCACCGCAGTACTTC. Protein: CASSEALTLTLAPQYF.

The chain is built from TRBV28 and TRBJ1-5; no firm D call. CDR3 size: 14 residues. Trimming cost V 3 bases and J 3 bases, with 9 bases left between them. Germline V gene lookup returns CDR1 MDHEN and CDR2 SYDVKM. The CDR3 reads CASSFTQFNQPQHF. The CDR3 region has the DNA TGTGCCAGCAGTTTTACACAGTTCAATCAGCCCCAGCATTTT.

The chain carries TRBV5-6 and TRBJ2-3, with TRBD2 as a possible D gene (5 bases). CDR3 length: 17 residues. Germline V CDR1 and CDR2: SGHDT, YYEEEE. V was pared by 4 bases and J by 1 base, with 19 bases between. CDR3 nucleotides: TGTGCCAGCAGCGCCCGGATCGAGAGCGGACGCACAGATACGCAGTATTTT. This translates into CASSARIESGRTDTQYF.

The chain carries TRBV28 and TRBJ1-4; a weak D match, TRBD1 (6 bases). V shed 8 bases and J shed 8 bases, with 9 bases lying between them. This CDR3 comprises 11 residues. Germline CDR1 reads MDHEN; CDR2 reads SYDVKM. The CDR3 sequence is CASHQGEKLFF. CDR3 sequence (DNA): TGTGCCAGCCACCAGGGGGAAAAACTGTTTTTT.

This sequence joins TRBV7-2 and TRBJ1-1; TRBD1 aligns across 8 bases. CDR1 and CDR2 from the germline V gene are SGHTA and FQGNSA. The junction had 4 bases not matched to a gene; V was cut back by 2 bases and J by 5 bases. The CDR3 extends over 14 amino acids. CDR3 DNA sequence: TGTGCCAGCAGCTTAAGGCAGGGGGCAACTGAAGCTTTCTTT. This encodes CASSLRQGATEAFF.

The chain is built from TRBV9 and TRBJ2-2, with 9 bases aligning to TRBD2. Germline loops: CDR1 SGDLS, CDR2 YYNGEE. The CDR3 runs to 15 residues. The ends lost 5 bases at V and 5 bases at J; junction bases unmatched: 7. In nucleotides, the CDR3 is TGTGCCAGCAGTGATAGCGGGAGAGGAACCGGGGAGCTGTTTTTT. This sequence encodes CASSDSGRGTGELFF.

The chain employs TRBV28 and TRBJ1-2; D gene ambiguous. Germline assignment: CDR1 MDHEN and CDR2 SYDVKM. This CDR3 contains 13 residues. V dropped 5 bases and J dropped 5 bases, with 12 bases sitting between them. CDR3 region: CASSQTILYGYTF. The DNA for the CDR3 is TGTGCCAGCAGTCAAACAATACTATATGGCTACACCTTC.

CDR3 residues: CASSLGSSGNTIYF. DNA of the CDR3: TGTGCCAGCAGCTTGGGCAGCTCTGGAAACACCATATATTTT. The J gene is TRBJ1-3, the V gene TRBV5-6; D is unclear. The germline gives CDR1 SGHDT, CDR2 YYEEEE. The CDR3 spans 14 residues. The V end was cut by 0 bases, the J end by 0 bases, with 4 bases between.

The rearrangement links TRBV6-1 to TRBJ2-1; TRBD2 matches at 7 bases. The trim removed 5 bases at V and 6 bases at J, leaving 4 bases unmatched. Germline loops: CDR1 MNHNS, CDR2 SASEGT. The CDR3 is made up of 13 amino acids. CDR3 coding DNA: TGTGCCAGCAGTATAAGCGGGATCAATGAGCAGTTCTTC. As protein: CASSISGINEQFF.

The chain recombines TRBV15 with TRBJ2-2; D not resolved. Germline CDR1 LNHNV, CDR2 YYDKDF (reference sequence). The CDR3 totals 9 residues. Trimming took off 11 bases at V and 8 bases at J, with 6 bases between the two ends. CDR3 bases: TGTGCCCCGGAGGGGGAGCTGTTTTTT. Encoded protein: CAPEGELFF.

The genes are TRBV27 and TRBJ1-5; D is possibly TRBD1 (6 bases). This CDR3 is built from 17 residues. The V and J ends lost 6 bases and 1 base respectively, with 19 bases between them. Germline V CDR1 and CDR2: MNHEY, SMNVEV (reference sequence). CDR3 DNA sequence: TGTGCCAGCAGCAACAGCAGGGGCTGGGGAAGCAATCAGCCCCAGCATTTT. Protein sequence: CASSNSRGWGSNQPQHF.

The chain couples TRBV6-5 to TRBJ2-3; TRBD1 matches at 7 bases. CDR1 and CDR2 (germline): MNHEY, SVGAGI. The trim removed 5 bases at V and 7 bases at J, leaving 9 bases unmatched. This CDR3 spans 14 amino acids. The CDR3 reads CASSEDRDQHTQYF. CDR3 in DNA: TGTGCCAGCAGTGAAGACAGGGATCAACATACGCAGTATTTT.

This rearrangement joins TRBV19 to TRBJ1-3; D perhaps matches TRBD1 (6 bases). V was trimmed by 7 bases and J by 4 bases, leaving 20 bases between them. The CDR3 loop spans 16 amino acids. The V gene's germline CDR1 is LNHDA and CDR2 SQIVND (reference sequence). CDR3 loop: CASTPFGTSLGNTIYF. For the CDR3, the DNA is TGTGCCAGTACCCCGTTTGGGACATCCTTAGGAAACACCATATATTTT.

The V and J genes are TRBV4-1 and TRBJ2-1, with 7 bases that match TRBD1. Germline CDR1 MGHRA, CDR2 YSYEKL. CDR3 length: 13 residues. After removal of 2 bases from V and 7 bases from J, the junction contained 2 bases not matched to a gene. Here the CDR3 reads CASSQLQGNEQFF. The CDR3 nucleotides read TGCGCCAGCAGCCAACTACAGGGGAATGAGCAGTTCTTC.

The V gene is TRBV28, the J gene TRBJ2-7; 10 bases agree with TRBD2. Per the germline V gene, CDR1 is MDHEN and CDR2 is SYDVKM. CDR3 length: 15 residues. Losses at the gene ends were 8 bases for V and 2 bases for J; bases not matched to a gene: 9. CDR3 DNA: TGTGCCAGCGGTGCTTTAGCGGGAGGTCCCTACGAGCAGTACTTC. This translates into CASGALAGGPYEQYF. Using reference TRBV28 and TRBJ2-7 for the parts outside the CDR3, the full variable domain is DVKVTQSSRYLVKRTGEKVFLECVQDMDHENMFWYRQDPGLGLRLIYFSYDVKMKEKGDIPEGYSVSREKKERFSLILESASTNQTSMYLCASGALAGGPYEQYFGPGTRLTVT.

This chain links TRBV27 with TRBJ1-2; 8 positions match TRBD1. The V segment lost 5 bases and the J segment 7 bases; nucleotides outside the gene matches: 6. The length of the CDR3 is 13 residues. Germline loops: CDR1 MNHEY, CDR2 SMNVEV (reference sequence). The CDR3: CASSPDRAFGYTF. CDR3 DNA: TGTGCCAGCAGTCCGGACAGGGCATTTGGCTACACCTTC.

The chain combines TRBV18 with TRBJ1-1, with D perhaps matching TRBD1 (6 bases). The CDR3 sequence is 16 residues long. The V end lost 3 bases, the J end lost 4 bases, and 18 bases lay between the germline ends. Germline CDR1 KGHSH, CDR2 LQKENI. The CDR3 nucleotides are TGTGCCAGCTCACCGGCCCAGGGGACGGGTTTCACTGAAGCTTTCTTT. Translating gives CASSPAQGTGFTEAFF.

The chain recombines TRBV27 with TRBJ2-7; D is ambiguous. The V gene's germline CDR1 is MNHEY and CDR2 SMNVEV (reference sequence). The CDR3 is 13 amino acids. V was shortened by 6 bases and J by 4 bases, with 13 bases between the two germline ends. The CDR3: CASSPHSSYEQYF. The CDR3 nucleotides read TGTGCCAGCAGCCCCCACAGCTCTTACGAGCAGTACTTC.

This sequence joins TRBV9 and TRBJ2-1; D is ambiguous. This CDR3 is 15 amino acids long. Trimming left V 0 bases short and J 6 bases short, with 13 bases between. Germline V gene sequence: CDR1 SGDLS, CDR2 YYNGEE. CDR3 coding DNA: TGTGCCAGCAGCGTAGCCCTCCTCTCGGGCAATGAGCAGTTCTTC. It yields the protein CASSVALLSGNEQFF.

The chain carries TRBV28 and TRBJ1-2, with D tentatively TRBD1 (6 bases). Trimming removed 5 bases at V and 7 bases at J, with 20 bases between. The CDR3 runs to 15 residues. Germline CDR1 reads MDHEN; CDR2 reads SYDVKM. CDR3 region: CASSPHREPGGGYTF. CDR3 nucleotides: TGTGCCAGCAGTCCCCACAGGGAGCCGGGGGGTGGCTACACCTTC.

This CDR3 is CASSATSDTDTQYF. The DNA for the CDR3 is TGTGCCAGCAGCGCTACTAGCGACACAGATACGCAGTATTTT. The rearrangement joins TRBV5-4 to TRBJ2-3, with 7 positions matching TRBD2. V shed 4 bases and J 2 bases; nucleotides not matched to a gene: 4. The CDR3 consists of 14 residues. Germline values: CDR1 SGHNT, CDR2 YYREEE (reference sequence).

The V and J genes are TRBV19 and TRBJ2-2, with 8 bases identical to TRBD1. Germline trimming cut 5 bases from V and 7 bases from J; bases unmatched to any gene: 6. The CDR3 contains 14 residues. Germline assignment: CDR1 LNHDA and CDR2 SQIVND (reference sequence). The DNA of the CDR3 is TGTGCCAGTAGTGGGACAGGTCAAGTCGGGGAGCTGTTTTTT. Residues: CASSGTGQVGELFF.

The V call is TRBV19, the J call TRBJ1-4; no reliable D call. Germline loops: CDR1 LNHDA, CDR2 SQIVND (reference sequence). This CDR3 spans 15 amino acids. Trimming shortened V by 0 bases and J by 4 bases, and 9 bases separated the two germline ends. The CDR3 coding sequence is TGTGCCAGTAGTATAGATCTGGAGAGTAATGAAAAACTGTTTTTT. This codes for CASSIDLESNEKLFF.

DNA of the CDR3: TGCGCCAGCAGTGAGTCGGGGCCCCCTTCCTACGAGCAGTACTTC. It specifies CASSESGPPSYEQYF. V usage is TRBV10-1 and J usage is TRBJ2-7; a weak D match, TRBD1 (5 bases). Per germline, CDR1 WNHNN and CDR2 SYGVQD (reference sequence). CDR3 length: 15 residues. V lost 0 bases, J lost 1 base, and 10 bases lay in between.

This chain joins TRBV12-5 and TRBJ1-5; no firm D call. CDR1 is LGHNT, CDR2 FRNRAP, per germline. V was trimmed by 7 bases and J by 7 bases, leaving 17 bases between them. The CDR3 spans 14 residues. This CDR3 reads CASAIDTAQQPQHF. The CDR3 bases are TGTGCTAGTGCCATCGACACGGCGCAACAGCCCCAGCATTTT.

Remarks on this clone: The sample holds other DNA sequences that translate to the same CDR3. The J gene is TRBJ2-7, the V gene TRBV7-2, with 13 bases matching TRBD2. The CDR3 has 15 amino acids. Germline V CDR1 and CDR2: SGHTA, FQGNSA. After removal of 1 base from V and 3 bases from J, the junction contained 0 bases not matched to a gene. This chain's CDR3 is CASSLGLAGGYEQYF. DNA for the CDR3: TGTGCCAGCAGCTTAGGACTAGCGGGAGGCTACGAGCAGTACTTC.